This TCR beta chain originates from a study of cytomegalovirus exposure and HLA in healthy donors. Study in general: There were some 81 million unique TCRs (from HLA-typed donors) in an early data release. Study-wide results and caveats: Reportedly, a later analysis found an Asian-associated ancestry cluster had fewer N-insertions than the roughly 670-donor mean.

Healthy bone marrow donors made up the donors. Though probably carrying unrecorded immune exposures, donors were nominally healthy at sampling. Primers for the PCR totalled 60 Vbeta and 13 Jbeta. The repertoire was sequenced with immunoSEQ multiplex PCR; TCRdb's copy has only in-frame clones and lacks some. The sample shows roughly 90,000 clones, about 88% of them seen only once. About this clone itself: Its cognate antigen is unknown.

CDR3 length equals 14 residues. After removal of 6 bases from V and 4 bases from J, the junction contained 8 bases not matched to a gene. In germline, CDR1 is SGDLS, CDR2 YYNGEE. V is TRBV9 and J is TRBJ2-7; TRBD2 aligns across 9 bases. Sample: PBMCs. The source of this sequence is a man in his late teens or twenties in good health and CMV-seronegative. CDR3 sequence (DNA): TGTGCCAGCAACCCAGCGGGAGGAAGGTACGAGCAGTACTTC. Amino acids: CASNPAGGRYEQYF.